The 16 T cell receptor beta chains given below trace back to one sample, sequenced in a study of tumor-infiltrating lymphocytes in primary liver carcinoma. Researchers generated TCR beta cDNA from roughly 520 ng of total RNA, relying on a constant-region primer. Three rounds of nested multiplex PCR with slightly modified ARM-PCR produced TCR beta libraries. Both of the initial two PCR rounds ran for approximately 10 cycles and employed TRBV1-TRBV30 forward primers alongside a C-beta reverse primer. TCRdb analysed the multiplex PCR reads with MiXCR anew, one entry per CDR3 protein. The table records about 350,000 distinct CDR3 sequences, 65% of them present only once. The study extracted blood RNA from unsorted whole blood and also extracted germline DNA. Sequenced sample: peripheral blood. Receptors originate from a man aged 35-49 years with primary liver carcinoma and hepatitis B virus infection.

Written as DNA, the CDR3 is TGTGCCAGCGTCGGAGACAGGGGTGGAGAGACCCAGTACTTC. This encodes CASVGDRGGETQYF. This chain connects TRBV28 to TRBJ2-5, with TRBD1 matching 8 bases. From germline, CDR1 is MDHEN and CDR2 SYDVKM. The J segment lost 4 bases and the V segment lost 8 bases, leaving 9 bases of the junction unmatched. CDR3 size: 14 residues.

In the case of this clonotype: The junction departs from germline at one end; a sequencing error may be responsible. For the CDR3, the DNA is TGCGCCAACAGCACCCTCGGGGCGCCCTATACGCAGTATTTT. This translates into CANSTLGAPYTQYF. This chain connects TRBV4-3 to TRBJ2-3; the D gene could be TRBD1 or TRBD2 (5 bases each). The germline V gene encodes CDR1 LGHNA and CDR2 YSLEER. The CDR3 consists of 14 residues.

To note about this clonotype: A junction end diverges from the germline sequence, so it may reflect a read error. The chain links TRBV28 to TRBJ2-3; no definite D call. The CDR3 length is 11 residues. Germline V gene data show CDR1 as MDHEN and CDR2 as SYDVKM. The CDR3 coding sequence is TGTGCCAGCCGTTTCCCGGATACGCAGTATTTT. It specifies CASRFPDTQYF.

This clonotype has more than one count but fewer than ten. The chain employs TRBV6-4 and TRBJ2-1; 11 nucleotides agree with TRBD1. J gave up 7 bases and V 6 bases, and 5 bases lay outside the gene matches. From germline, CDR1 is MRHNA and CDR2 SNTAGT. The CDR3 totals 14 residues. CDR3 protein: CASSRDRGDNEQFF. For the CDR3, the DNA is TGTGCCAGCAGCCGGGACAGGGGGGATAATGAGCAGTTCTTC.

Remarks on this clonotype: Just one base apart from a much larger clone, this may be a read error. This chain links TRBV12-3 or TRBV12-4 with TRBJ2-5; 7 nucleotides line up with TRBD1. The CDR3 has 15 amino acids. V lost 7 bases to trimming and J lost 5 bases; unmatched junction nucleotides: 13. CDR3 DNA: TGTGCCAGCACCCCTAGACAGGGATCTTTGGAGACCCAGTACTTC. Residues: CASTPRQGSLETQYF.

This chain joins TRBV5-4 and TRBJ2-5, with a possible D match to TRBD2 (6 bases). The CDR3 length is 14 residues. The germline V gene has CDR1 SGHNT and CDR2 YYREEE (reference sequence). Between the trimmed V and J ends, which lost 1 base and 3 bases, there was a span of 10 bases. CDR3 sequence reads: CASSLTPSEETQYF. CDR3 bases: TGTGCCAGCAGCTTGACTCCTAGCGAAGAGACCCAGTACTTC.

Comment on this clonotype: At one end the junction does not follow the germline gene, possibly because of a read error. The V and J genes are TRBV6-5 and TRBJ2-5; D is uncertain. This CDR3 region has 15 residues. The germline V gene has CDR1 MNHEY and CDR2 SVGAGI. This CDR3 reads CTSSLRSLGQETQYF. For the CDR3, the DNA is TGTACCAGCAGCCTAAGGTCCCTGGGTCAAGAGACCCAGTACTTC.

With respect to this clonotype: A read error is likely, as this CDR3 ends without the conserved phenylalanine or tryptophan. The J gene is TRBJ2-3, the V gene TRBV29-1; D remains ambiguous. Germline-derived CDR1 and CDR2 are SQVTM and ANQGSEA. The CDR3 contains 14 residues. V was pared by 5 bases and J by 6 bases, with 18 bases between. The CDR3 loop is CSVLFELVADTQYL. CDR3 DNA sequence: TGCAGCGTTCTCTTTGAATTAGTTGCGGATACGCAGTATCTT.

This rearrangement joins TRBV6-5 to TRBJ1-2; the D gene is possibly TRBD1 (6 bases). Trimming removed 0 bases at V and 6 bases at J, with 14 bases between. Germline CDR1 reads MNHEY; CDR2 reads SVGAGI. The CDR3 length is 15 residues. The CDR3, as DNA: TGTGCCAGCAGTTACTCGATACAGGGAAGGAATGGCTACACCTTC. As protein: CASSYSIQGRNGYTF.

This clonotype was observed a few times. The chain joins TRBV30 to TRBJ2-3; D is uncertain. This CDR3 is built from 12 residues. From germline, CDR1 is GTSNPN and CDR2 SVGIG (reference sequence). V was shortened by 3 bases and J by 0 bases, with 4 bases between the two germline ends. The CDR3 sequence: CAWSSSTDTQYF. The DNA for the CDR3 is TGTGCCTGGAGCAGTAGCACAGATACGCAGTATTTT.

This clonotype was detected once. One junction end disagrees with the germline gene, perhaps due to a read error. V and J are TRBV10-3 and TRBJ2-7; D ambiguous. This CDR3 has 15 residues. Germline CDR1 reads ENHRY; CDR2 reads SYGVKD. CDR3 in amino acids: CVISETQAISYEQYF. The CDR3 nucleotides read TGTGTCATCAGTGAGACCCAGGCGATCTCCTACGAGCAGTACTTC.

This clonotype was observed many times. The V and J genes are TRBV5-1 and TRBJ1-2, with D uncertain. The ends were cut back, 5 bases at V and 6 bases at J, with 14 bases in the middle. The CDR3 is 13 residues long. Germline loops: CDR1 SGHRS, CDR2 YFSETQ. CDR3 nucleotide sequence: TGCGCCAGCAGTGAATTTGCTGGGCATGGCTACACCTTC. It encodes CASSEFAGHGYTF.

As regards this clonotype: Given a much more abundant clone one base away, this may be a read error. For the CDR3, the DNA is TGTGCCGGCAGTGGGGAGGACAGGCTCTACGAGCAGTACTTC. Translated: CAGSGEDRLYEQYF. V usage is TRBV6-1 and J usage is TRBJ2-7; D is possibly TRBD1 (7 bases). CDR1 MNHNS and CDR2 SASEGT come from the germline V gene. The CDR3 loop spans 14 amino acids.

With respect to this clonotype: Just one base apart from a much larger clone, this may be a read error. The genes are TRBV6-2 or TRBV6-3 and TRBJ2-1; no clear D. CDR1 is MNHEY, CDR2 SVGEGT, per germline. The CDR3 has 15 residues. The CDR3 DNA reads as TGTGGCAGCGAAACGGGCTTCAGCTCCTACAATGAGCAGTTCTTC. Protein sequence: CGSETGFSSYNEQFF.

CDR3 DNA: TGTGCCAGTTCGACAGCCGTCCGCCAGCCCCAGCATTTT. Protein product: CASSTAVRQPQHF. V is TRBV19 and J is TRBJ1-5; D may be TRBD1 (5 bases). V was shortened by 8 bases and J by 7 bases, with 15 bases between the two germline ends. Germline V gene data show CDR1 as LNHDA and CDR2 as SQIVND (reference sequence). This CDR3 comprises 13 residues.

The chain has TRBV7-9 and TRBJ2-5, with TRBD1 as a possible D gene (5 bases). The V gene lost 5 bases and the J gene lost 0 bases, with 10 bases spanning the gap. Looked up from germline, CDR1 is SEHNR and CDR2 is FQNEAQ (reference sequence). CDR3 length: 14 amino acids. The chain's CDR3 is CASSPTEYQETQYF. The CDR3 nucleotides are TGTGCCAGCAGCCCGACAGAGTACCAAGAGACCCAGTACTTC.